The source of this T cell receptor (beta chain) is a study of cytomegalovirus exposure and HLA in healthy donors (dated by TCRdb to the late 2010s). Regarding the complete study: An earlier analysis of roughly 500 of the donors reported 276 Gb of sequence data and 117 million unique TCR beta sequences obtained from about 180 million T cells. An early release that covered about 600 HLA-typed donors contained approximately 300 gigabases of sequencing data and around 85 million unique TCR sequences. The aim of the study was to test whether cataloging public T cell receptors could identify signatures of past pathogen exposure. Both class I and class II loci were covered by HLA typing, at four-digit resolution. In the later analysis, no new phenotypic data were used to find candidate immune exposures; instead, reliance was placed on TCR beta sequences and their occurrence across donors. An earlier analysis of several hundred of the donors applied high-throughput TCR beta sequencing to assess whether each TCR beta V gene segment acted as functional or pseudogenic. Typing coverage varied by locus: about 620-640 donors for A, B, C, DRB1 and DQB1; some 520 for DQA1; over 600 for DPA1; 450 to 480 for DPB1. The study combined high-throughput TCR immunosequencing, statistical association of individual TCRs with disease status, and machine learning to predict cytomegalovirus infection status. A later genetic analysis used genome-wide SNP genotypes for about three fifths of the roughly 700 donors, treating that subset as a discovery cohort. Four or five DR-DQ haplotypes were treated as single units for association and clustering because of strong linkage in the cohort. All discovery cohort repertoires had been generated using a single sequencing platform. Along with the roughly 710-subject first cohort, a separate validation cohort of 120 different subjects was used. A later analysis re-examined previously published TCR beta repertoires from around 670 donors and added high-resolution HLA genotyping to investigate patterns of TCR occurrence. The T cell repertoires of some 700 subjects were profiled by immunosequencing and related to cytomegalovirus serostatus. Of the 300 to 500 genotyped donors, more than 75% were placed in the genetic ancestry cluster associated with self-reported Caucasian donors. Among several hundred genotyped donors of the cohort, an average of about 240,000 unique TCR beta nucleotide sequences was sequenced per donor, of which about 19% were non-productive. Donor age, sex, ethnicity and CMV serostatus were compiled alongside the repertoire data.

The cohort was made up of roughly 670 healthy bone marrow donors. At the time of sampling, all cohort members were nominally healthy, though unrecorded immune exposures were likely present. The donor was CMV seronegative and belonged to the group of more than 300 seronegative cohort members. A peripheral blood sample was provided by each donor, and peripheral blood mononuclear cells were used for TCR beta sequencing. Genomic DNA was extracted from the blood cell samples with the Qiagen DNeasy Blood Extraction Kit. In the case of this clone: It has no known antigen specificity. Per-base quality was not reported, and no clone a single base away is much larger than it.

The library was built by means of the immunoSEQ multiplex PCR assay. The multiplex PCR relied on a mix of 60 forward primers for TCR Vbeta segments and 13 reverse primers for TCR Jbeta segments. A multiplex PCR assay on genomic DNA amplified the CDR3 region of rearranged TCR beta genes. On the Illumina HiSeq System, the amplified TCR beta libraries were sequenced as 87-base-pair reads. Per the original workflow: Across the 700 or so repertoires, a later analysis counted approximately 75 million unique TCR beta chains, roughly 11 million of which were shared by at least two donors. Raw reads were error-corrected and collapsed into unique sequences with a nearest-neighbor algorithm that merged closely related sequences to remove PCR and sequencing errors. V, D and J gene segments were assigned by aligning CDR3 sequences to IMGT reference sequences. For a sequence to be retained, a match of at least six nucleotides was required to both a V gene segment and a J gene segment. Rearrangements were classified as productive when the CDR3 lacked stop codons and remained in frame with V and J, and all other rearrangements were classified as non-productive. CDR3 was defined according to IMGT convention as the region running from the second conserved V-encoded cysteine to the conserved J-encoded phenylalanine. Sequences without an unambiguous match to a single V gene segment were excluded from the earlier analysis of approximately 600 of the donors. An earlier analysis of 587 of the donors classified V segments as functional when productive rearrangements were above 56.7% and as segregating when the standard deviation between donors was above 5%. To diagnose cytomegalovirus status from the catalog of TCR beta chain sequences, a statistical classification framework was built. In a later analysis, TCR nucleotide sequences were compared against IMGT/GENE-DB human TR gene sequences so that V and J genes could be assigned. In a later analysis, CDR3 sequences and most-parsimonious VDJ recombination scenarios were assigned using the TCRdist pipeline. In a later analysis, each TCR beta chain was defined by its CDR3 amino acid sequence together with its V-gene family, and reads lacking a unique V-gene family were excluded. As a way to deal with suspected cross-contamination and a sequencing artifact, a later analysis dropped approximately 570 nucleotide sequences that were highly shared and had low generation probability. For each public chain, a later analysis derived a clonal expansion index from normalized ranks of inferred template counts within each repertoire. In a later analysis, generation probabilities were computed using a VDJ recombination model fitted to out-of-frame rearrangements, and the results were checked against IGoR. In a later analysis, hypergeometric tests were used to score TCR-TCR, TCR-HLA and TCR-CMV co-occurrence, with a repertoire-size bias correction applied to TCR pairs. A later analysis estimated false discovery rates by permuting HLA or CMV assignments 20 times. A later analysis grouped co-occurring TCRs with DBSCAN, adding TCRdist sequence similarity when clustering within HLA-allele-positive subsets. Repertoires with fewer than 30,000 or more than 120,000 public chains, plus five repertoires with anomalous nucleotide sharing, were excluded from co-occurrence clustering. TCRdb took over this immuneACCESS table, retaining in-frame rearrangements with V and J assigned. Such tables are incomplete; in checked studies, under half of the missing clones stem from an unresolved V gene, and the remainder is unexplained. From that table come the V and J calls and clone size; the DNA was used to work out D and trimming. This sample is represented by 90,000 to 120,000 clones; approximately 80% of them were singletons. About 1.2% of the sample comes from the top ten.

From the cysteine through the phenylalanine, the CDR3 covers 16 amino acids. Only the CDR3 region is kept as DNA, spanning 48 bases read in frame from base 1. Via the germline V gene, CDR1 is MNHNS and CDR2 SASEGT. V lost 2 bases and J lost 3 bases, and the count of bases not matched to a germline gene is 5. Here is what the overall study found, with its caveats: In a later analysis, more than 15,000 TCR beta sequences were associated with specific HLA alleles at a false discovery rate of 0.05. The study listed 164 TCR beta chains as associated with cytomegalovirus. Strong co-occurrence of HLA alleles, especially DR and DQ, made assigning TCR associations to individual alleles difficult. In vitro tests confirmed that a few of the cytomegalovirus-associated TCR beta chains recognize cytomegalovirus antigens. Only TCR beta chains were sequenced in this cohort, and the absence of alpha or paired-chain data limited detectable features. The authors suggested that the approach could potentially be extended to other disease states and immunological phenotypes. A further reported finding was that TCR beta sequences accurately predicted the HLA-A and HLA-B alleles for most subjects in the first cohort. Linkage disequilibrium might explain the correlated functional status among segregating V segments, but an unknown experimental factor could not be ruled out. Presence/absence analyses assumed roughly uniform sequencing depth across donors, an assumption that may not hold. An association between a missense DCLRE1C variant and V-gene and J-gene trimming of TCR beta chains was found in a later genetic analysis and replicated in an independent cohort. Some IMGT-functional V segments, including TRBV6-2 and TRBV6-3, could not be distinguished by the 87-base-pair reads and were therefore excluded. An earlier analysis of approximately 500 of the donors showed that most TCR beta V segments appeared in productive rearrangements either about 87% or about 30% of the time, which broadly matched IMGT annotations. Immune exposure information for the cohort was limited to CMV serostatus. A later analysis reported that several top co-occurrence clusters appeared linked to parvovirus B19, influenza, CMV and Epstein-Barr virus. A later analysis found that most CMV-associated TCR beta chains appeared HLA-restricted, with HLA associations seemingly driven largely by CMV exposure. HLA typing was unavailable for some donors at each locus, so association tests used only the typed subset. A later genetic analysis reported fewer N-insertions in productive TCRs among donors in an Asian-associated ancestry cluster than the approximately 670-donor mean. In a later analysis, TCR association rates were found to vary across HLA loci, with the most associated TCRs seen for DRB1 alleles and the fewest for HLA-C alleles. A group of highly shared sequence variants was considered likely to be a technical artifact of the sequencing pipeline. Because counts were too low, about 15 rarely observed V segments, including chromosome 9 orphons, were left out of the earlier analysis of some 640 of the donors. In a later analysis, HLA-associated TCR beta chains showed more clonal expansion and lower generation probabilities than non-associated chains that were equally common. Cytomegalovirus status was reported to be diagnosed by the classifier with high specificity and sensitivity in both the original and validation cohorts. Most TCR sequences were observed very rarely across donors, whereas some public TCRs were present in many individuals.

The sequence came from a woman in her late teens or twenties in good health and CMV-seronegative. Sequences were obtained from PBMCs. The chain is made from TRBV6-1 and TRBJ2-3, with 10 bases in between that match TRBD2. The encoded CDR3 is CASSESLAGATDTQYF. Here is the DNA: TGTGCCAGCAGTGAAAGCCTAGCGGGAGCTACAGATACGCAGTATTTT.